These T cell receptor beta chains were read from a single sample in a study of blood T cell repertoires in COVID-19. Method: immunoSEQ multiplex PCR; TCRdb's copy keeps in-frame clones and lacks some. The data hold 270,000 or so clones, with roughly 84% observed a single time. The specimen sequenced was peripheral blood. These receptors were collected from a woman aged 18-35 years with acute or convalescent COVID-19. The CDR3 runs from the conserved cysteine through the conserved F or W. Each record gives: V gene, D gene, clone size, J gene, CDR3 DNA, CDR3 protein. A D gene is named only where the DNA matches it firmly. Clone size is stated in some rows and not others, as once, few, many or a class when expanded.

TRBV5-1,TRBD2,few,TRBJ2-5,TGCGCCAGCAGCTTGGCTAGCGGGGTCCAAGAGACCCAGTACTTC,CASSLASGVQETQYF
TRBV6-2/TRBV6-3,.,few,TRBJ1-1,TGTGCCAGCAGTTACACCGGGGGGACTGAAGCTTTCTTT,CASSYTGGTEAFF
TRBV5-4,.,.,TRBJ2-5,TGTGCCAGCAGCCACGGCGGCGAGCGACAAGAGACCCAGTACTTC,CASSHGGERQETQYF
TRBV5-1,.,.,TRBJ2-1,TGCGCCAGCAGCTTTTCAGTGCAGGAGCAGTTCTTC,CASSFSVQEQFF
TRBV6-5,.,.,TRBJ1-2,TGTGCCAGCAGTTACTCTTCCGGACTACCCGCTGGCTACACCTTC,CASSYSSGLPAGYTF
TRBV27,.,.,TRBJ2-1,TGTGCCAGCACCCGAAGGGGAGGACCGGCCTACAATGAGCAGTTCTTC,CASTRRGGPAYNEQFF
TRBV18,TRBD1,.,TRBJ2-7,TGTGCCAGCTCACAAACAGGGGGTCCCTACGAGCAGTACTTC,CASSQTGGPYEQYF
TRBV6-2/TRBV6-3,TRBD2,.,TRBJ2-7,TGTGCCAGCAGTTACGGCGGGAGCTACTACGAGCAGTACTTC,CASSYGGSYYEQYF
TRBV3-1/TRBV3-2,TRBD1,.,TRBJ1-1,TGTGCCAGCAGCCAAGTAACAGGGGTGAACACTGAAGCTTTCTTT,CASSQVTGVNTEAFF
TRBV29-1,TRBD2,.,TRBJ2-7,TGCAGCGTCATTTCCGGGACTAGCGGAACCTACGAGCAGTACTTC,CSVISGTSGTYEQYF
TRBV6-5,.,.,TRBJ1-1,TGTGCCAGCAGTTACTCGATCAGGGTCACTGAAGCTTTCTTT,CASSYSIRVTEAFF
TRBV5-1,TRBD2,.,TRBJ2-5,TGCGCCAGCAGCTTGGTAGCGGGAGTGCAGGAGACCCAGTACTTC,CASSLVAGVQETQYF
TRBV29-1,TRBD2,.,TRBJ2-7,TGCAGCGTTACCGGGACTAGCGGGTCCTACGAGCAGTACTTC,CSVTGTSGSYEQYF
TRBV5-8,TRBD2,.,TRBJ2-5,TGTGCCAGCAGCCGACTCGGGCTAGCGGGAGCTGAGACCCAGTACTTC,CASSRLGLAGAETQYF
TRBV6-5,.,.,TRBJ2-7,TGTGCCAGCAGTAATCTAGGTTACGAGCAGTACTTC,CASSNLGYEQYF
TRBV18,.,.,TRBJ1-1,TGTGCCAGCTCACCACTTACAGTGAACACTGAAGCTTTCTTT,CASSPLTVNTEAFF
TRBV5-4,TRBD2,.,TRBJ2-1,TGTGCCAGCACCCCGACTAGCGGGAGGGGAGGTGAGCAGTTCTTC,CASTPTSGRGGEQFF
TRBV6-2/TRBV6-3,TRBD2,.,TRBJ2-2,TGTGCCAGCAGCAGGGGACTAGCGGTTAGCACCGGGGAGCTGTTTTTT,CASSRGLAVSTGELFF
TRBV28,.,.,TRBJ1-1,TGTGCCAGCAGCCCTTCAACCGGGACAATGAACACTGAAGCTTTCTTT,CASSPSTGTMNTEAFF
TRBV19,TRBD1,.,TRBJ2-5,TGTGCCAGTAGTCCGGGACAGGGCTGGGAGACCCAGTACTTC,CASSPGQGWETQYF
TRBV19,TRBD1,.,TRBJ1-1,TGTGCCAGTAGTATAGCAGGGGGGATGAACACTGAAGCTTTCTTT,CASSIAGGMNTEAFF
TRBV27,.,once,TRBJ2-1,TGTGCCAGCAGTTCCCCCGGCGTTTTAGCGCGTGACAATGAGCAGTTCTTC,CASSSPGVLARDNEQFF
TRBV7-9,.,.,TRBJ2-1,TGTGCCAGCAGCCCCTTAATCCTGGGGACCGGGACTCGGAACAATGAGCAGTTCTTC,CASSPLILGTGTRNNEQFF
TRBV5-1,TRBD2,.,TRBJ2-1,TGCGCCAGTACGGGGCTAGCGGGAGTAGCCTACAATGAGCAGTTCTTC,CASTGLAGVAYNEQFF
TRBV15,TRBD1,.,TRBJ2-7,TGTGCCACCAGCGAGGGACAGGCCTACGAGCAGTACTTC,CATSEGQAYEQYF
TRBV7-9,.,.,TRBJ1-4,TGTGCCAGCAGCCCGATCAGGAACTCTAATGAAAAACTGTTTTTT,CASSPIRNSNEKLFF
TRBV27,.,.,TRBJ2-1,TGTGCCAGCAGTTTAGGGGCATATAGCTATGAGCAGTTCTTC,CASSLGAYSYEQFF
TRBV9,TRBD2,.,TRBJ2-3,TGTGCCAGCAGCGTCGGGACTAGCGGGAATCAAGATACGCAGTATTTT,CASSVGTSGNQDTQYF
TRBV10-3,.,.,TRBJ2-7,TGTGCCATCCGACCCGCGGACGGACAGCAGAGCTCCTACGAGCAGTACTTC,CAIRPADGQQSSYEQYF
TRBV3-1/TRBV3-2,TRBD1,.,TRBJ1-6,TGTGCCAGCAGCCAAGCCGGACAGGGTAATTCACCCCTCCACTTT,CASSQAGQGNSPLHF
TRBV12-3/TRBV12-4,.,.,TRBJ1-2,TGTGCCAGCAGCCCCGGTTGGGGCCGGGGCTACACCTTC,CASSPGWGRGYTF
TRBV7-9,TRBD1,.,TRBJ1-4,TGTGCCAGCAGCTTGGGGGGACAGGGAGGTGAAAAACTGTTTTTT,CASSLGGQGGEKLFF
TRBV5-5,TRBD1,.,TRBJ1-4,TGTGCCAGCAGCTTGACAGGGGGTTGGGATGAAAAACTGTTTTTT,CASSLTGGWDEKLFF
TRBV5-4,.,.,TRBJ2-7,TGTGCCAGCACCCCGGGGTTGCTTGGAGGACTGTCCTACGAGCAGTACTTC,CASTPGLLGGLSYEQYF
TRBV9,TRBD2,.,TRBJ2-1,TGTGCCAGCAGCGTAGCAAGCGGGAGGGCCGGGGAGCAGTTCTTC,CASSVASGRAGEQFF
TRBV7-2,.,.,TRBJ1-4,TGTGCCAGCAGCTTAGATTGGTGGCCGTCACGAGAAAAACTGTTTTTT,CASSLDWWPSREKLFF
TRBV24-1,TRBD1,few,TRBJ2-4,TGTGCCACCAGTGATGGACAGGGGAAAAACATTCAGTACTTC,CATSDGQGKNIQYF
TRBV7-6,TRBD2,.,TRBJ2-2,TGTGCCAGCAGCTTGCCGGTTTTGCGGGAGGAGACCGGGGAGCTGTTTTTT,CASSLPVLREETGELFF